The 7 T cell receptor beta chains in this list originate from one sample, sequenced in a study of T cell responses to AZD1222 COVID-19 vaccine. Data came from immunoSEQ multiplex PCR; TCRdb stores just in-frame clones and leaves some out. The sample shows 95,000 to 110,000 clones, approximately 92% of them seen only once. This sample comprised peripheral blood, obtained 28 days after the second AZD1222 dose. The receptors shown here come from an adult who received the AZD1222 COVID-19 vaccine.

The V and J genes are TRBV6-5 and TRBJ1-4; perhaps TRBD1 as D (6 bases). This CDR3 is built from 14 residues. Germline V gene sequence: CDR1 MNHEY, CDR2 SVGAGI. Trimming stripped 6 bases from V and 7 bases from J, with 15 bases between. The CDR3 loop reads CASRDTGRGEKLFF. Written as DNA, the CDR3 is TGTGCCAGCAGGGACACAGGGAGAGGTGAAAAACTGTTTTTT.

The rearrangement links TRBV30 to TRBJ2-1, with D possibly TRBD2 on 6 matching bases. V dropped 5 bases and J dropped 7 bases, with 21 bases sitting between them. Germline CDR1 and CDR2: GTSNPN and SVGIG (reference sequence). The CDR3 totals 15 residues. The chain's CDR3 is CAWFRTGQAGNEQFF. The CDR3 nucleotides read TGTGCCTGGTTCCGAACAGGCCAGGCGGGGAATGAGCAGTTCTTC.

V is TRBV29-1 and J is TRBJ1-2, with unresolved D. V shed 8 bases and J shed 7 bases, with 8 bases lying between them. Germline V gene data show CDR1 as SQVTM and CDR2 as ANQGSEA. CDR3 length: 9 amino acids. CDR3 coding DNA: TGCAGCATCGATCGTGGCTACACCTTC. As protein: CSIDRGYTF. The full variable domain, in which reference TRBV29-1 and TRBJ1-2 provide the parts outside the CDR3, is SAVISQKPSRDICQRGTSLTIQCQVDSQVTMMFWYRQQPGQSLTLIATANQGSEATYESGFVIDKFPISRPNLTFSTLTVSNMSPEDSSIYLCSIDRGYTFGSGTRLTVV.

This chain links TRBV30 with TRBJ1-6; the D is unclear. Germline V gene lookup returns CDR1 GTSNPN and CDR2 SVGIG (reference sequence). The CDR3 runs to 11 residues. V lost 2 bases and J 7 bases, leaving 3 bases between the germline ends. In DNA, the CDR3 is TGTGCCTGGAGTTCGAATTCACCCCTCCACTTT. The encoded protein is CAWSSNSPLHF.

The chain recombines TRBV5-1 with TRBJ1-1, with D uncertain. Trimming stripped 5 bases from V and 1 base from J, with 12 bases between. Germline CDR1 and CDR2: SGHRS and YFSETQ. The CDR3 runs to 14 residues. The CDR3 sequence is CASSSQGENTEAFF. CDR3 bases: TGCGCCAGCAGTTCGCAAGGAGAGAACACTGAAGCTTTCTTT.

The V call is TRBV18, the J call TRBJ2-7, with 9 bases identical to TRBD1. Trimming at V came to 3 bases and at J to 3 bases, leaving 18 bases not matched to a gene. This CDR3 is built from 19 residues. Looked up from germline, CDR1 is KGHSH and CDR2 is LQKENI. This chain's CDR3 is CASSPRTGVAEVGFYEQYF. In nucleotides, the CDR3 is TGTGCCAGCTCACCTCGGACAGGGGTCGCCGAGGTGGGATTCTACGAGCAGTACTTC.

The chain uses TRBV27 and TRBJ2-2, with D possibly matching TRBD2 (5 bases). This CDR3 is built from 13 residues. CDR1 and CDR2 (germline): MNHEY, SMNVEV (reference sequence). V was shortened by 10 bases and J by 11 bases, with 20 bases between the two germline ends. CDR3 amino acids: CATSGLPSYELFF. CDR3 DNA sequence: TGTGCCACCTCCGGACTTCCTTCTTACGAGCTGTTTTTT.